This T cell receptor beta chain was sequenced for a study of OX40 agonist ivuxolimab in advanced cancers. Background on the study: Cancers in dose escalation were hepatocellular, melanoma, renal cell and head and neck.

Clones were sequenced by immunoSEQ multiplex PCR, and TCRdb holds only the in-frame ones, with some missing. Of around 62,000 clones listed, roughly 86% are singletons. Note on this clone: What it binds is unknown.

This CDR3 comprises 16 residues. General study results and limits: At 0.1 to 3.0 mg/kg, clonal expansion of CD4+ and CD8+ blood T cells had occurred by week 6.

V usage is TRBV21-1 and J usage is TRBJ2-3; the D call TRBD2 from the table was never checked on the DNA. TRBV21-1 is termed a pseudogene. This clonotype was sampled from an adult with an advanced solid tumor such as melanoma, head and neck, liver or kidney cancer. This material consisted of CD4+ or CD8+ T cells sorted from blood, taken in a trial of the OX40 agonist ivuxolimab. The CDR3 is CASRQPGSSGTDTQYF. CDR3 sequence (DNA): TGTGCCAGCAGACAACCCGGATCTAGCGGCACAGATACGCAGTATTTT.